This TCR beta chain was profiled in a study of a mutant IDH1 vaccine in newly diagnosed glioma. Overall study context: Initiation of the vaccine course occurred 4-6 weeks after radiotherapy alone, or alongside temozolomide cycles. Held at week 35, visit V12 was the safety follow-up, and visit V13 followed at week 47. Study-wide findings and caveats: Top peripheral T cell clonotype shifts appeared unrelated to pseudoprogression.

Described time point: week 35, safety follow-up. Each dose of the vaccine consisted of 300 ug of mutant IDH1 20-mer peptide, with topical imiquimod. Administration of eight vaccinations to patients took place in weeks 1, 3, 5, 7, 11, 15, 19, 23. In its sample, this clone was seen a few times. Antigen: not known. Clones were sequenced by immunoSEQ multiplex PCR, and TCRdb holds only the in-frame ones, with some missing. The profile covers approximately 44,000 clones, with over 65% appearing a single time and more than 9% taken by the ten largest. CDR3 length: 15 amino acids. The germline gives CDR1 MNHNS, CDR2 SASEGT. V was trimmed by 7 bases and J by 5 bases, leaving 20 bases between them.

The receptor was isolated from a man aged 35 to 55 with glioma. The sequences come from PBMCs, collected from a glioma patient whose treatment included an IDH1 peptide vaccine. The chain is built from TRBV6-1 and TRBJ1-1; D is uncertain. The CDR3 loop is CASTLQPGAGTEAFF. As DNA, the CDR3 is TGTGCCAGCACCCTCCAACCGGGAGCAGGAACTGAAGCTTTCTTT.